A single sample gave rise to the 14 T cell receptor beta chains below, sequenced in a study of T cells in Graves' hyperthyroidism and ophthalmopathy. RNA transcripts served as the template for amplifying TCR beta CDR3 regions. The HTBI set primed first-round TCR CDR3 RT-PCR. TCRdb reanalysed the multiplex PCR reads using MiXCR and keeps one entry per CDR3 protein. The sample includes hundreds of thousands of distinct CDR3 sequences, just under 20% of them seen just once. Sequencing was done on a sample of blood. These receptors were taken from a man aged 40-49 years with Graves' ophthalmopathy.

The chain carries TRBV7-9 and TRBJ1-2, with D uncertain. This CDR3 contains 14 residues. Between the trimmed V and J ends, which lost 0 bases and 7 bases, there was a span of 12 bases. In germline, CDR1 is SEHNR, CDR2 FQNEAQ (reference sequence). Here the CDR3 DNA reads TGTGCCAGCAGCTTAGCGGCAGCGACGGGTGGCTACACCTTC. Protein sequence: CASSLAAATGGYTF.

Turning to this clonotype: Possible read error: a much larger clone is one base away. The V and J genes are TRBV6-2 or TRBV6-3 and TRBJ2-7, with D perhaps given as TRBD1 or TRBD2 (5 bases each). V gave up 2 bases and J gave up 6 bases, with 8 bases separating them. Per germline, CDR1 MNHEY and CDR2 SVGEGT. This CDR3 is 12 amino acids long. CDR3 residues: CASSYLRGEQYF. Written as DNA, the CDR3 is TGTGCCAGCAGTTACCTGAGGGGCGAGCAGTACTTC.

The sample holds many counts of this clonotype. The V gene is TRBV11-2, the J gene TRBJ2-3; the match to TRBD2 covers 9 bases. The CDR3 runs 16 residues. V dropped 5 bases and J dropped 0; count of bases not matched to a gene: 6. Germline values: CDR1 SGHAT, CDR2 FQNNGV. CDR3 sequence (DNA): TGTGCCAGCAGCGCTGGGACTAGCCCTAGCACAGATACGCAGTATTTT. Translated: CASSAGTSPSTDTQYF.

J is TRBJ2-7 and V is TRBV28, with 12 bases matching TRBD2. This CDR3 is built from 19 residues. Germline loops: CDR1 MDHEN, CDR2 SYDVKM. J gave up 4 bases and V 2 bases, and 15 bases lay outside the gene matches. For the CDR3, the DNA is TGTGCCAGCAGTTTAATGTTCCCTTTCCTAGCGGGAGGGACGTACGAGCAGTACTTC. Translating gives CASSLMFPFLAGGTYEQYF.

This clonotype was recorded at least ten times. This rearrangement joins TRBV7-9 to TRBJ2-5; D ambiguous. The V gene lost 2 bases and the J gene lost 2 bases, with 15 bases spanning the gap. Germline V gene lookup returns CDR1 SEHNR and CDR2 FQNEAQ (reference sequence). There are 16 residues in the CDR3. The CDR3 DNA sequence: TGTGCCAGCAGCTTAATTGGCGAAGATCTACAAGAGACCCAGTACTTC. Amino acids: CASSLIGEDLQETQYF.

This clonotype has ten or more counts. The CDR3 reads CASSGQRTYEQYF. CDR3 nucleotides: TGTGCCAGCAGCGGCCAGCGCACCTACGAGCAGTACTTC. This chain links TRBV7-8 with TRBJ2-7; D is uncertain. The CDR3 runs 13 residues. Trimming left V 5 bases short and J 2 bases short, with 10 bases between. CDR1 and CDR2 from the germline V gene are SGHVS and FQNEAQ.

The V and J genes are TRBV20-1 and TRBJ2-2; D possibly corresponds to TRBD1 (6 bases). V lost 1 base, J lost 7 bases, and 22 bases lay in between. Germline V CDR1 and CDR2: DFQATT, SNEGSKA (reference sequence). This CDR3 spans 17 amino acids. CDR3 in DNA: TGCAGTGCTAGAGTATCGCTAACAGGGAGTCTGGGCGGGGAGCTGTTTTTT. It specifies CSARVSLTGSLGGELFF.

This clonotype has ten or more counts. The CDR3 here is CAWSTGLAGSTDTQYF. CDR3 bases: TGTGCCTGGAGTACGGGACTAGCGGGAAGCACAGATACGCAGTATTTT. The chain uses TRBV30 and TRBJ2-3, with 13 bases fitting TRBD2. This CDR3 contains 16 residues. The V gene's germline CDR1 is GTSNPN and CDR2 SVGIG (reference sequence). Losses at the gene ends were 2 bases for V and 0 bases for J; bases not matched to a gene: 2.

This clonotype was found a few times. The chain is built from TRBV7-9 and TRBJ2-7; D possibly corresponds to TRBD1 (5 bases). Trimming took off 10 bases at V and 2 bases at J, with 18 bases between the two ends. The CDR3 is 14 amino acids. CDR1 is SEHNR and CDR2 is FQNEAQ in the germline V gene (reference sequence). The CDR3 DNA follows: TGTGCCATCGACGCACAGGACGTAACCTACGAGCAGTACTTC. This codes for CAIDAQDVTYEQYF. Full variable domain (rest looked up from reference TRBV7-9 and TRBJ2-7): DTGVSQNPRHKITKRGQNVTFRCDPISEHNRLYWYRQTLGQGPEFLTYFQNEAQLEKSRLLSDRFSAERPKGSFSTLEIQRTEQGDSAMYLCAIDAQDVTYEQYFGPGTRLTVT.

This clonotype was counted ten times or more. The chain combines TRBV20-1 with TRBJ2-3; D possibly corresponds to TRBD2 (5 bases). This CDR3 is 15 amino acids long. The V end lost 5 bases, the J end lost 2 bases, and 17 bases lay between the germline ends. The germline gives CDR1 DFQATT, CDR2 SNEGSKA (reference sequence). The CDR3 is CSAEGVIPDTDTQYF. CDR3 bases: TGCAGTGCTGAGGGAGTAATCCCCGACACAGATACGCAGTATTTT.

This clonotype was detected ten times or more. The rearrangement links TRBV30 to TRBJ2-1; no firm D call. Germline-derived CDR1 and CDR2 are GTSNPN and SVGIG (reference sequence). This CDR3 spans 11 amino acids. Trimming left V 3 bases short and J 6 bases short, with 6 bases between. CDR3 bases: TGTGCCTGGAGCTTCGTCAATGAGCAGTTCTTC. This translates into CAWSFVNEQFF.

This clonotype was seen ten or more times. The chain is built from TRBV7-9 and TRBJ1-2; TRBD1 is a possible D gene (5 bases). Trimming cost V 3 bases and J 12 bases, with 17 bases left between them. The length of the CDR3 is 13 residues. Germline values: CDR1 SEHNR, CDR2 FQNEAQ (reference sequence). Here the CDR3 reads CASSLSNIGEDTF. CDR3 coding DNA: TGTGCCAGCAGCTTGAGTAATATAGGGGAGGACACCTTC.

This clonotype was detected many times. The chain carries TRBV7-2 and TRBJ2-1; D possibly corresponds to TRBD2 (6 bases). The CDR3 totals 15 residues. The V gene lost 4 bases and the J gene lost 6 bases, with 16 bases spanning the gap. Germline V gives CDR1 SGHTA, CDR2 FQGNSA. CDR3 residues: CASSSGTSRLNEQFF. The CDR3 nucleotides read TGTGCCAGCAGCTCCGGGACTTCTCGCCTCAATGAGCAGTTCTTC.

This chain connects TRBV20-1 to TRBJ1-2; TRBD1 is a possible D gene (5 bases). Trimming shortened V by 5 bases and J by 8 bases, and 9 bases separated the two germline ends. Germline-derived CDR1 and CDR2 are DFQATT and SNEGSKA (reference sequence). The CDR3 sequence is 10 residues long. In DNA, the CDR3 is TGCAGTGCTCTCAGGGACGGCTACACCTTC. Amino acid sequence: CSALRDGYTF.